Listed below are T cell receptor beta chains from one sample, sequenced in a study of PD-1 blockade in classical Hodgkin lymphoma. Profiled with immunoSEQ multiplex PCR; TCRdb holds only in-frame clones, not every one. The repertoire includes tens of thousands of clones, around 74% of them detected once, and over 0.95% sits in the top ten. The sample was CD4+ T cells from blood, taken before the fourth cycle of nivolumab. The receptors stem from a human donor with classical Hodgkin lymphoma. The CDR3 runs from the conserved cysteine through the conserved F or W. A D gene is named only where the DNA matches it firmly. Clone size appears in some rows only: once, few, many, or a class for an expanded clone.

length	D	V	size	J	CDR3	DNA
14	TRBD1	TRBV7-6	few	TRBJ2-7	CASSTGVVPYEQYF	TGTGCCAGCAGCACAGGGGTTGTTCCCTACGAGCAGTACTTC
12	-	TRBV30	-	TRBJ1-3	CAWSPASYTIYF	TGTGCCTGGAGCCCAGCCTCCTACACCATATATTTT
14	-	TRBV19	-	TRBJ2-3	CASSKGGRTDTQYF	TGTGCCAGTAGTAAAGGGGGGAGGACAGATACGCAGTATTTT
15	-	TRBV4-3	-	TRBJ2-3	CASSQDFLSTDTQYF	TGCGCCAGCAGCCAAGATTTTCTCTCAACAGATACGCAGTATTTT
14	TRBD1	TRBV19	once	TRBJ2-3	CASTKTGATDTQYF	TGTGCCAGTACTAAGACAGGGGCGACGGATACGCAGTATTTT
14	TRBD2	TRBV5-5	-	TRBJ2-2	CASRKGLATGELFF	TGTGCCAGCAGGAAGGGACTAGCGACCGGGGAGCTGTTTTTT
12	-	TRBV7-8	-	TRBJ2-7	CASSTRWGWPYF	TGTGCCAGCAGCACCCGATGGGGGTGGCCGTACTTC
12	-	TRBV7-2	-	TRBJ1-2	CASSSNNYGYTF	TGTGCCAGCAGCTCCAATAACTATGGCTACACCTTC
15	TRBD2	TRBV9	few	TRBJ2-5	CASSRRGGPQETQYF	TGTGCCAGTAGTCGGCGGGGGGGTCCACAAGAGACCCAGTACTTC
14	-	TRBV5-1	-	TRBJ2-5	CASSLVGGLETQYF	TGCGCCAGCAGCTTGGTTGGGGGGCTGGAGACCCAGTACTTC
16	-	TRBV6-1	-	TRBJ1-4	CASSERFLKINEKLFF	TGTGCCAGCAGTGAAAGGTTTCTTAAGATAAATGAAAAACTGTTTTTT
15	-	TRBV4-2	-	TRBJ2-3	CASSAHGSSTDTQYF	TGTGCCAGCAGCGCACATGGGTCTAGCACAGATACGCAGTATTTT
10	-	TRBV9	-	TRBJ1-2	CAEVLYGYTF	TGTGCGGAAGTTCTCTATGGCTACACCTTC
15	TRBD1	TRBV28	few	TRBJ1-1	CASRGDRYQNTEAFF	TGTGCCAGCAGGGGGGACAGGTACCAGAACACTGAAGCTTTCTTT
14	TRBD1	TRBV25-1	-	TRBJ2-1	CASSDPGGYNEQFF	TGTGCCAGCAGTGACCCAGGGGGCTACAATGAGCAGTTCTTC
14	-	TRBV4-3	-	TRBJ1-2	CASSQDSGGYGYTF	TGCGCCAGCAGCCAGGACTCAGGTGGTTATGGCTACACCTTC
12	-	TRBV7-9	-	TRBJ1-1	CASSFSSTEAFF	TGTGCCAGCAGCTTCAGTAGCACTGAAGCTTTCTTT
12	-	TRBV5-1	-	TRBJ1-1	CASSQGHDSPFF	TGCGCCAGCAGCCAAGGACACGATTCGCCTTTCTTT
14	-	TRBV7-2	-	TRBJ2-4	CASRVTGSKNIQYF	TGTGCCAGCAGAGTTACAGGGTCCAAAAACATTCAGTACTTC
13	-	TRBV10-3	-	TRBJ2-1	CATLQESYNEQFF	TGTGCCACGTTACAGGAGTCCTACAATGAGCAGTTCTTC
15	-	TRBV5-4	few	TRBJ2-7	CASSLDPGSSYEQYF	TGTGCCAGCAGCTTGGATCCAGGTTCCTCCTACGAGCAGTACTTC
12	-	TRBV4-3	-	TRBJ1-3	CASSQAGNTIYF	TGCGCCAGCAGCCAAGCAGGAAACACCATATATTTT
13	-	TRBV7-9	few	TRBJ2-7	CASSLSASYEQYF	TGTGCCAGCAGCTTATCAGCCTCCTACGAGCAGTACTTC
13	-	TRBV18	-	TRBJ2-7	CASSPPGAYEQYF	TGTGCCAGCTCACCTCCGGGGGCCTACGAGCAGTACTTC
14	-	TRBV5-4	-	TRBJ1-6	CASSLWGVNSPLHF	TGTGCCAGCAGCTTGTGGGGAGTTAATTCACCCCTCCACTTT
14	TRBD2	TRBV7-3	-	TRBJ2-2	CASSLGLAPGELFF	TGTGCCAGCAGCCTGGGACTAGCCCCCGGGGAGCTGTTTTTT
11	-	TRBV6-5	-	TRBJ1-3	CASILGNTIYF	TGTGCCAGCATACTAGGAAACACCATATATTTT
14	-	TRBV30	-	TRBJ1-6	CAWSVGSLNSPLHF	TGTGCCTGGAGTGTAGGTTCACTAAATTCACCCCTCCACTTT
15	-	TRBV7-8	-	TRBJ2-5	CASSLFRQGWETQYF	TGTGCCAGCAGCTTATTCCGGCAGGGGTGGGAGACCCAGTACTTC
17	TRBD2	TRBV5-8	-	TRBJ2-7	CASTRYSGTNPSYEQYF	TGTGCCAGCACCCGATACAGCGGGACCAACCCTTCCTACGAGCAGTACTTC
13	-	TRBV7-6	few	TRBJ1-6	CASSLQGFSPLHF	TGTGCCAGCAGCTTACAGGGGTTTTCACCCCTCCACTTT
16	-	TRBV4-2	-	TRBJ2-5	CASSQDFRTKQETQYF	TGTGCCAGCAGCCAAGATTTCAGGACTAAACAAGAGACCCAGTACTTC
15	-	TRBV11-2	-	TRBJ2-7	CASSLRAGATYEQYF	TGTGCCAGCAGCTTACGCGCAGGGGCTACCTACGAGCAGTACTTC
16	TRBD1	TRBV7-8	-	TRBJ2-2	CASSLWTGGRTGELFF	TGTGCCAGCAGCCTGTGGACAGGGGGCCGGACCGGGGAGCTGTTTTTT
15	-	TRBV5-8	-	TRBJ1-6	CASSYSSSYNSPLHF	TGTGCCAGCAGCTACAGCAGCTCCTATAATTCACCCCTCCACTTT
14	-	TRBV6-6	-	TRBJ1-5	CASSRTERYQPQHF	TGTGCCAGCAGTCGGACAGAAAGATATCAGCCCCAGCATTTT
16	-	TRBV9	once	TRBJ2-5	CASSVAGTVGQETQYF	TGTGCCAGCAGCGTTGCTGGGACGGTAGGGCAAGAGACCCAGTACTTC
12	TRBD1	TRBV4-3	-	TRBJ1-6	CASGQGYSPLHF	TGCGCCAGCGGACAGGGCTACTCACCCCTCCACTTT
16	TRBD2	TRBV28	-	TRBJ2-1	CASRGEGWSSYNEQFF	TGTGCCAGCAGAGGGGAGGGGTGGAGCTCCTACAATGAGCAGTTCTTC
14	-	TRBV5-4	-	TRBJ2-3	CASSLEPSTDTQYF	TGTGCCAGCAGCTTGGAACCTAGCACAGATACGCAGTATTTT
14	TRBD1	TRBV9	-	TRBJ1-2	CASSAGTVSYGYTF	TGTGCCAGCAGCGCCGGGACAGTAAGCTATGGCTACACCTTC
15	-	TRBV6-6	-	TRBJ2-2	CASSVQGRGAGELFF	TGTGCCAGCAGCGTACAGGGTCGGGGCGCCGGGGAGCTGTTTTTT
15	-	TRBV7-2	-	TRBJ1-3	CASSPNPGSGNTIYF	TGTGCCAGCAGCCCGAACCCAGGCTCTGGAAACACCATATATTTT
13	-	TRBV6-1	-	TRBJ1-6	CASSPLYTSPLHF	TGTGCCAGCAGTCCCCTTTATACTTCACCCCTCCACTTT
16	TRBD1	TRBV6-6	-	TRBJ1-5	CASSLQGTGSNQPQHF	TGTGCCAGCAGCCTACAGGGGACAGGCAGCAATCAGCCCCAGCATTTT
13	TRBD1	TRBV19	few	TRBJ2-7	CATKGQESYEQYF	TGTGCCACCAAAGGACAGGAATCCTACGAGCAGTACTTC
14	-	TRBV7-2	-	TRBJ1-2	CASSLVRVGYGYTF	TGTGCCAGCAGCTTAGTTAGGGTGGGCTATGGCTACACCTTC
12	-	TRBV7-2	-	TRBJ2-7	CASKGLSYEQYF	TGTGCCAGCAAGGGACTCAGCTACGAGCAGTACTTC
14	TRBD1	TRBV5-8	few	TRBJ1-5	CASSHGTDNQPQHF	TGTGCCAGCAGCCACGGGACAGACAATCAGCCCCAGCATTTT
17	TRBD2	TRBV19	-	TRBJ2-3	CASSMGIAGGRTDTQYF	TGTGCCAGTAGTATGGGTATAGCGGGGGGTCGCACAGATACGCAGTATTTT
17	-	TRBV21-1	-	TRBJ1-5	CASRPIHLQGMGEPQHF	TGTGCCAGCCGACCCATTCATCTACAGGGGATGGGTGAGCCCCAGCATTTT
16	-	TRBV10-3	-	TRBJ1-4	CAISESSRATNEKLFF	TGTGCCATCAGTGAGTCGAGTAGAGCAACTAATGAAAAACTGTTTTTT
16	-	TRBV5-1	-	TRBJ1-3	CASSLRPPESGNTIYF	TGCGCCAGCAGCTTGAGGCCCCCTGAGTCTGGAAACACCATATATTTT
13	-	TRBV29-1	-	TRBJ2-2	CSVVMVADGELFF	TGCAGCGTTGTTATGGTTGCGGACGGGGAGCTGTTTTTT
14	-	TRBV5-4	-	TRBJ2-5	CASSLGDGQETQYF	TGTGCCAGCAGCTTGGGGGACGGCCAAGAGACCCAGTACTTC
15	-	TRBV19	-	TRBJ1-5	CASSTAEYGNEPQHF	TGTGCCAGTAGTACCGCCGAGTATGGAAACGAGCCCCAGCATTTT
13	-	TRBV5-5	-	TRBJ1-2	CASSFRVTYGYTF	TGTGCCAGCAGCTTCAGGGTTACCTATGGCTACACCTTC
13	-	TRBV6-1	-	TRBJ1-2	CASKPWGNYGYTF	TGTGCCAGCAAGCCCTGGGGGAACTATGGCTACACCTTC
14	-	TRBV6-1	-	TRBJ1-1	CATPTDGSGTEAFF	TGTGCCACCCCGACGGACGGGAGTGGGACTGAAGCTTTCTTT
14	TRBD2	TRBV2	-	TRBJ2-1	CASGLAGEYNEQFF	TGTGCCAGCGGACTAGCGGGGGAGTACAATGAGCAGTTCTTC